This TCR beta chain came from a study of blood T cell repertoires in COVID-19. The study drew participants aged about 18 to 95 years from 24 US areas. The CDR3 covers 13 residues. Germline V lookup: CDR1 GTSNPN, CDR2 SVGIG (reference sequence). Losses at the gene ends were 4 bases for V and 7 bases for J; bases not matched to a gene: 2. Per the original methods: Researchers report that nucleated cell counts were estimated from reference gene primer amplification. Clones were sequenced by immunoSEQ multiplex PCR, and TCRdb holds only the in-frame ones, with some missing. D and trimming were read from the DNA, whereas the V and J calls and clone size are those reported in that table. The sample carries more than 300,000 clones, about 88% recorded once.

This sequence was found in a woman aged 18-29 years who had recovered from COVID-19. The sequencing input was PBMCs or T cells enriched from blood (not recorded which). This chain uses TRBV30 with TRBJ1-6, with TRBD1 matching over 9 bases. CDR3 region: CAWTGQGNSPLHF. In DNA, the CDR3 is TGTGCCTGGACGGGACAGGGAAATTCACCCCTCCACTTT.